This is a list of T cell receptor beta chains from one sample in a study of blood T cell repertoires in COVID-19. This table comes from immunoSEQ multiplex PCR, and its TCRdb copy is limited to in-frame clones, with some not included. The table shows approximately 97,000 clones, with over 75% occurring only once. Sequences were obtained from peripheral blood. All receptors derive from a man in his sixties with acute or convalescent COVID-19. CDR3s include the opening cysteine and the closing phenylalanine or tryptophan. A D gene is named only where the DNA matches it firmly.

D,V,J,CDR3,DNA
TRBD1,TRBV11-3,TRBJ1-2,CASSLRWDRPNYGYTF,TGTGCCAGCAGCTTGCGTTGGGACAGACCTAACTATGGCTACACCTTC
TRBD2,TRBV19,TRBJ2-7,CASSHTSGIYEQYF,TGTGCCAGTAGTCATACTAGCGGGATCTACGAGCAGTACTTC
NA,TRBV2,TRBJ1-6,CASMLRGANSPLHF,TGTGCCAGCATGTTACGGGGGGCTAATTCACCCCTCCACTTT
NA,TRBV6-6,TRBJ1-2,CASRQANYGYTF,TGTGCCAGCAGACAGGCTAACTATGGCTACACCTTC
TRBD2,TRBV10-3,TRBJ2-7,CAISSSGGDYEQYF,TGTGCCATCAGCTCAAGCGGGGGGGACTACGAGCAGTACTTC
TRBD2,TRBV5-1,TRBJ2-3,CASSLSGTSFGAQYF,TGCGCCAGCAGCTTGTCAGGGACTAGCTTTGGTGCGCAGTATTTT
TRBD1,TRBV5-5,TRBJ1-1,CASSLPTGVKNTEAFF,TGTGCCAGCAGCCTCCCAACAGGGGTTAAGAACACTGAAGCTTTCTTT
NA,TRBV5-4,TRBJ2-2,CASSLGGSVRRANTGELFF,TGTGCCAGCAGCTTGGGGGGCTCCGTCCGAAGGGCGAACACCGGGGAGCTGTTTTTT
NA,TRBV7-2,TRBJ1-6,CASSLDSAPLHF,TGTGCCAGCAGCTTAGACAGTGCACCCCTCCACTTT
NA,TRBV6-1,TRBJ1-4,CASSDSDSYTNEKLFF,TGTGCCAGCAGTGACAGCGACAGCTACACTAATGAAAAACTGTTTTTT
NA,TRBV5-8,TRBJ2-3,CASSLGVAADTQYF,TGTGCCAGCAGCTTGGGGGTAGCTGCAGATACGCAGTATTTT